This passage covers 5 T cell receptor beta chains from one sample sequenced in a study of PD-L1 blockade in urothelial cancer. Here immunoSEQ multiplex PCR was the method, and the copy in TCRdb shows in-frame clones only, minus some. The sample lists roughly 40,000 clones, about 86% occurring once. The sequencing used PBMCs, collected around atezolizumab (anti-PD-L1) treatment. The origin of the receptors is a man in his 60s with urothelial cancer.

The chain uses TRBV7-2 and TRBJ1-5; TRBD1 agrees at 10 bases. Per the germline V gene, CDR1 is SGHTA and CDR2 is FQGNSA. The CDR3 sequence is 15 residues long. V shed 5 bases and J 6 bases; nucleotides not matched to a gene: 7. The CDR3 DNA follows: TGTGCCAGCAGCCCCCGAGACAGGGGGCCTCAGCCCCAGCATTTT. Residues: CASSPRDRGPQPQHF.

The chain couples TRBV7-9 to TRBJ1-1; D is undetermined. CDR1 and CDR2 (germline): SEHNR, FQNEAQ (reference sequence). V lost 5 bases and J lost 1, with 8 bases in between. The CDR3 length is 13 residues. The CDR3 DNA is TGTGCCAGCAGCAACAGACAGAACACTGAAGCTTTCTTT. It is translated as CASSNRQNTEAFF.

The gene calls are TRBV5-1 and TRBJ2-2; 10 bases agree with TRBD1. This CDR3 region has 15 residues. The ends lost 3 bases at V and 5 bases at J; junction bases unmatched: 4. Germline CDR1 SGHRS, CDR2 YFSETQ. CDR3 in amino acids: CASSYRQGATGELFF. In DNA form, the CDR3 reads TGCGCCAGCAGCTATCGACAGGGGGCTACCGGGGAGCTGTTTTTT.

The chain links TRBV10-3 to TRBJ1-3; TRBD1 matches 8 bases. Trimming cost V 7 bases and J 4 bases; bases outside gene matches: 3. In germline, CDR1 is ENHRY, CDR2 SYGVKD. This CDR3 is built from 13 residues. CDR3 in DNA: TGTGCCATCAATGGACAGGGAGGAAACACCATATATTTT. Protein sequence: CAINGQGGNTIYF.

About this clone: At one of its ends the junction is not consistent with the germline gene, which may arise from a read error. This chain uses TRBV2 with TRBJ2-1, with D uncertain. This CDR3 spans 13 amino acids. Germline V gene sequence: CDR1 SNHLY, CDR2 FYNNEI. CDR3 nucleotide sequence: TGTGCCAGCAGTCCCCCGGAGTACAATGGGCAGTTCTTC. Encoded protein: CASSPPEYNGQFF. Drawing the rest from reference TRBV2 and TRBJ2-1, the complete variable domain is EPEVTQTPSHQVTQMGQEVILRCVPISNHLYFYWYRQILGQKVEFLVSFYNNEISEKSEIFDDQFSVERPDGSNFTLKIRSTKLEDSAMYFCASSPPEYNGQFFGPGTRLTVL.